Listed below are T cell receptor beta chains from one sample, sequenced in a study of blood T cell repertoires in COVID-19. The data were produced by immunoSEQ multiplex PCR, yet TCRdb's version contains in-frame clones alone and is incomplete. There are tens of thousands of clones in the sample; roughly 83% occur only once, and about 10% lies in the top ten. The sample taken for sequencing was peripheral blood. Receptor source: a human donor in a cohort sampled during active COVID-19. CDR3s leave out the opening cysteine and the closing phenylalanine or tryptophan. Each record gives: J gene, V gene, CDR3 length, CDR3 protein.

J: TRBJ1-3
V: TRBV27
length: 14
CDR3: ASSLYGTGFGNTIY

J: TRBJ1-1
V: TRBV10-3
length: 13
CDR3: AISARLILNTEAF

J: TRBJ2-1
V: TRBV19
length: 13
CDR3: ASRFTSETNNEQF

J: TRBJ1-1
V: TRBV7-2
length: 14
CDR3: ASSLNIAGQGSEAF

J: TRBJ2-1
V: TRBV7-3
length: 13
CDR3: ASSSGQGSYNEQF

J: TRBJ1-5
V: TRBV19
length: 15
CDR3: ASSISLGQGLNQPQH

J: TRBJ2-7
V: TRBV28
length: 12
CDR3: ASSSGTGQRGQY

J: TRBJ2-3
V: TRBV28
length: 13
CDR3: ASSVAGGPTDTQY

J: TRBJ1-5
V: TRBV10-3
length: 14
CDR3: AISEQLGGTRQPQH

J: TRBJ2-3
V: TRBV5-1
length: 13
CDR3: ASSPISGSTDTQY

J: TRBJ2-5
V: TRBV28
length: 13
CDR3: ASSFRQGYQETQY

J: TRBJ1-5
V: TRBV14
length: 11
CDR3: ASSQDLYQPQH

J: TRBJ2-7
V: TRBV5-6
length: 12
CDR3: ASSPYLAGVEQY

J: TRBJ2-5
V: TRBV2
length: 13
CDR3: ASNSRIGVGETQY

J: TRBJ2-2
V: TRBV7-3
length: 13
CDR3: ASSPTLQGSGELF

J: TRBJ2-1
V: TRBV28
length: 13
CDR3: ASSRTSGGANEQF

J: TRBJ2-1
V: TRBV7-8
length: 13
CDR3: ASSPRSNSYNEQF

J: TRBJ2-5
V: TRBV9
length: 14
CDR3: ASSVGPPGGQETQY

J: TRBJ2-2
V: TRBV7-2
length: 11
CDR3: ASSLSPTGELF

J: TRBJ1-1
V: TRBV10-3
length: 11
CDR3: AAQPGRETEAF

J: TRBJ2-5
V: TRBV2
length: 12
CDR3: ASSKTSGQETQY

J: TRBJ1-1
V: TRBV19
length: 13
CDR3: ASSIGPNLNTEAF

J: TRBJ2-1
V: TRBV19
length: 14
CDR3: ASSIGLAGLYNEQF

J: TRBJ1-1
V: TRBV5-1
length: 13
CDR3: ASSSQFDRLTEAF

J: TRBJ1-6
V: TRBV2
length: 13
CDR3: ASSGDSSYNSPLH

J: TRBJ2-5
V: TRBV6-5
length: 12
CDR3: ASIRTSGEETQY

J: TRBJ2-1
V: TRBV2
length: 11
CDR3: ASRRGKPNEQF

J: TRBJ2-3
V: TRBV6-2/TRBV6-3
length: 10
CDR3: ASSYNRPPQY

J: TRBJ2-7
V: TRBV18
length: 13
CDR3: ASSKGQGRLIEQY

J: TRBJ2-7
V: TRBV5-1
length: 14
CDR3: ASSLTPGQGALGQY

J: TRBJ1-4
V: TRBV9
length: 13
CDR3: ASSARGDGNEKLF

J: TRBJ1-1
V: TRBV4-1
length: 12
CDR3: ASSQDRSNTEAF

J: TRBJ1-4
V: TRBV3-1/TRBV3-2
length: 13
CDR3: ASSFARATNEKLF

J: TRBJ2-3
V: TRBV6-1
length: 12
CDR3: ASSEFVSTDTQY

J: TRBJ2-7
V: TRBV3-1/TRBV3-2
length: 13
CDR3: ASSQGTGGYYEQY

J: TRBJ2-5
V: TRBV7-6
length: 12
CDR3: ASSLAAHQETQY

J: TRBJ2-7
V: TRBV2
length: 12
CDR3: ASSEGTGYYEQY

J: TRBJ1-2
V: TRBV29-1
length: 11
CDR3: SVTQQGLYGYT

J: TRBJ1-2
V: TRBV29-1
length: 10
CDR3: SVQDRVYGYT

J: TRBJ2-5
V: TRBV5-1
length: 12
CDR3: ASSQGQLKETQY

J: TRBJ1-5
V: TRBV21-1
length: 16
CDR3: ASSKGIAGYGHNQPQH

J: TRBJ1-1
V: TRBV6-2/TRBV6-3
length: 13
CDR3: ASSYGDRVNTEAF

J: TRBJ2-3
V: TRBV3-1/TRBV3-2
length: 14
CDR3: ASSQAAGGQADTQY

J: TRBJ2-6
V: TRBV29-1
length: 14
CDR3: SVGQGALSGANVLT